These 7 T cell receptor beta chains came from one sample sequenced in a study of shared clonotypes between healthy human individuals. Using immunoSEQ multiplex PCR, the repertoire was profiled, and TCRdb retains in-frame clones only, with some absent. The sample consists of 2 million to 2.5 million clones, over 85% of them appearing once. The sequencing sample was made of naive CD4+ T cells from PBMCs. Subset noted: CD45RA+ positively selected. The receptor set was obtained from a man younger than 35 in good health. Some clones in this sample may be carry-over from other donors' samples.

In nucleotides, the CDR3 is TGCGCCAGCAGGACAGGTACGAACAATGAGCAGTTCTTC. The encoded protein is CASRTGTNNEQFF. The V gene is TRBV5-1, the J gene TRBJ2-1; a weak D match, TRBD1 (6 bases). The V gene's germline CDR1 is SGHRS and CDR2 YFSETQ. The V end lost 5 bases, the J end lost 5 bases, and 11 bases lay between the germline ends. CDR3 length: 13 residues.

V gene TRBV2 combines with J gene TRBJ2-2, with D perhaps matching TRBD2 (5 bases). The CDR3 totals 12 residues. Per germline, CDR1 SNHLY and CDR2 FYNNEI. V gave up 7 bases and J gave up 8 bases, with 11 bases separating them. DNA of the CDR3: TGTGCCAGCACGAGAACGGGAGGGGAGCTGTTTTTT. Translating gives CASTRTGGELFF.

This clone was counted once. The chain links TRBV18 to TRBJ2-1; maybe TRBD1 (5 bases). The V and J ends lost 6 bases and 9 bases respectively, with 15 bases between them. CDR1 is KGHSH and CDR2 is LQKENI in the germline V gene. The CDR3 runs 13 residues. The CDR3 loop is CASSLQGTGEQFF. The CDR3 DNA is TGTGCCAGCTCTCTGCAGGGAACGGGTGAGCAGTTCTTC.

The genes are TRBV5-1 and TRBJ2-7; D possibly matches TRBD1 or TRBD2 (6 bases each). CDR1 is SGHRS, CDR2 YFSETQ, per germline. Trimming shortened V by 4 bases and J by 4 bases, and 18 bases separated the two germline ends. The CDR3 spans 15 residues. CDR3 in amino acids: CASSPVGGNSYEQYF. In DNA form, the CDR3 reads TGCGCCAGCAGCCCTGTGGGGGGCAATTCTTACGAGCAGTACTTC.

This chain connects TRBV10-3 to TRBJ1-2, with 7 bases aligning to TRBD1. V was pared by 5 bases and J by 3 bases, with 15 bases of the junction left unmatched. Germline CDR1 is ENHRY and CDR2 is SYGVKD. The CDR3 covers 17 residues. DNA for the CDR3: TGTGCCATCAGTCTTAAGGGCAAACAGGGGTTGGACTATGGCTACACCTTC. Its protein product is CAISLKGKQGLDYGYTF.

The chain carries TRBV5-1 and TRBJ1-4, with D tentatively TRBD1 (6 bases). The CDR3 consists of 16 residues. Germline CDR1 and CDR2: SGHRS and YFSETQ. V was pared by 4 bases and J by 0 bases, with 13 bases between. CDR3 loop: CASSINRDATNEKLFF. CDR3 nucleotide sequence: TGCGCCAGCAGCATAAACAGGGATGCAACTAATGAAAAACTGTTTTTT.

The rearrangement links TRBV15 to TRBJ2-6, with D possibly TRBD2 on 5 matching bases. The V and J ends lost 1 base and 4 bases respectively, with 11 bases between them. The CDR3 loop spans 16 amino acids. Germline V gives CDR1 LNHNV, CDR2 YYDKDF (reference sequence). The CDR3 DNA reads TGTGCCACCAGCAGAGGGGAGACGTCAGGGGCCAACGTCCTGACTTTC. Protein sequence: CATSRGETSGANVLTF.